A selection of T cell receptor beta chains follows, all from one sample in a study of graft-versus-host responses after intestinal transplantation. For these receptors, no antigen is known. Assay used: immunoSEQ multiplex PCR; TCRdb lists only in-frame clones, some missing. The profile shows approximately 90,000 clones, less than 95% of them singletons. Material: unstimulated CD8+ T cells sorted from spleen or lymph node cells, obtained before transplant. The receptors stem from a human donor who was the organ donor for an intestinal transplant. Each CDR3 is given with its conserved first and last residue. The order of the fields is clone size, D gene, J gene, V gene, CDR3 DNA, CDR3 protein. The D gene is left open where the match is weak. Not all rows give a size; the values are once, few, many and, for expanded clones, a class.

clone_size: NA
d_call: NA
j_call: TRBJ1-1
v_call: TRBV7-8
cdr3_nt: TGTGCCAGCAGCTTAATTCGGGGGGCCACTGAAGCTTTCTTT
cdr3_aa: CASSLIRGATEAFF

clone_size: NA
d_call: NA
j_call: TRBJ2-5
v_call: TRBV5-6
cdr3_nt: TGTGCCAGCAGCTGGAAGTACCAAGAGACCCAGTACTTC
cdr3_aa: CASSWKYQETQYF

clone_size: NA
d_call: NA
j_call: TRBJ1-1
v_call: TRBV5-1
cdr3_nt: TGCGCCAGCAGCTTGGGGGCCAGGGGTGGGACTGAAGCTTTCTTT
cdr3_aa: CASSLGARGGTEAFF

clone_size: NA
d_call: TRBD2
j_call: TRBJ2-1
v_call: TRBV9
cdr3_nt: TGTGCCAGCAGCGTAGGTGTCGGGAGGACCTACAATGAGCAGTTCTTC
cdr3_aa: CASSVGVGRTYNEQFF

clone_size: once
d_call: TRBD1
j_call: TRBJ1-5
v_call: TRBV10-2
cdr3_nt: TGCGCCAGCACGGGACAGTCCGATAGCAATCAGCCCCAGCATTTT
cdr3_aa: CASTGQSDSNQPQHF

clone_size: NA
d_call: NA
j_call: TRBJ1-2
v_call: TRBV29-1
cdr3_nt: TGCAGCGTGCAGGGTGACTATGGCTACACCTTC
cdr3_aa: CSVQGDYGYTF

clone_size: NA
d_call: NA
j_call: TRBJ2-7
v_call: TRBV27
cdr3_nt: TGTGCCAGCAGTTTAGCGGATAGCTCCTACGAGCAGTACTTC
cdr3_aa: CASSLADSSYEQYF

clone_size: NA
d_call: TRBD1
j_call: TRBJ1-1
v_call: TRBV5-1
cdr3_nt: TGCGCCAGCAGCGCGACAAACAGGGGCGGCACTGAAGCTTTCTTT
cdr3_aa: CASSATNRGGTEAFF

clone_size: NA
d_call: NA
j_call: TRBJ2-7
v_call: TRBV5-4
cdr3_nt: TGTGCCAGCAGCCGGGGACTTCCTGGGGCCGAGGGGCAGTACTTC
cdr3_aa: CASSRGLPGAEGQYF

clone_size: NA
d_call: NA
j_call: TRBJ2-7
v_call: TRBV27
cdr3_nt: TGTGCCAGCAGTTTATCGGAGGCCTACGAGCAGTACTTC
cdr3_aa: CASSLSEAYEQYF

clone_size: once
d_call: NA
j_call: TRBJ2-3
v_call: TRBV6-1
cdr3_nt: TGTGCCAGCGGACTGGGGGCGAGTAGCGCAGATACGCAGTATTTT
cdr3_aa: CASGLGASSADTQYF

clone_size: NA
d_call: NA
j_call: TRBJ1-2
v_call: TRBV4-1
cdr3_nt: TGCGCCAGCAGCCAAGAAGCCCAGAGTGACTATGGCTACACCTTC
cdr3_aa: CASSQEAQSDYGYTF

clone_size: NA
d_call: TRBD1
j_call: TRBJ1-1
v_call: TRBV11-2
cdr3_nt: TGTGCCAGCAGCTTAGGAGGGGGCGTTGAAGCTTTCTTT
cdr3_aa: CASSLGGGVEAFF

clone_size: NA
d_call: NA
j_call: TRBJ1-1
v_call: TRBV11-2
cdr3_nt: TGTGCCAGCAGCTTAGAGGGAAGAGGGAACACTGAAGCTTTCTTT
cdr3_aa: CASSLEGRGNTEAFF

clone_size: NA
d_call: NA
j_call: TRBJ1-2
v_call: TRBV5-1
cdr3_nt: TGCGCCAGCAGCTTGACGATGGCAGGGACTACTGGCTACACCTTC
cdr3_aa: CASSLTMAGTTGYTF

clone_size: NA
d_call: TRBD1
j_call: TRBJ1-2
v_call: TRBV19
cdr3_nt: TGTGCCAGTAGTGCGGCAGGGGGATCGTATGGCTACACCTTC
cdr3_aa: CASSAAGGSYGYTF

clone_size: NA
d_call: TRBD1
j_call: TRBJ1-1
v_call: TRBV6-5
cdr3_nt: TGTGCCAGCAGCCTCAACAGGGGAGGGAACACTGAAGCTTTCTTT
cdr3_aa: CASSLNRGGNTEAFF

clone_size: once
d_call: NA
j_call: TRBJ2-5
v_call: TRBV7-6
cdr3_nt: TGTGCCAGCAGCCTCTCTGGGGGCCAAGAGACCCAGTACTTC
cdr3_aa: CASSLSGGQETQYF

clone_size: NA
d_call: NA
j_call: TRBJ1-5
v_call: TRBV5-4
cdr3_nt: TGTGCCAGCAGCTTGGGTCCGGCCCCCAATCAGCCCCAGCATTTT
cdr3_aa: CASSLGPAPNQPQHF

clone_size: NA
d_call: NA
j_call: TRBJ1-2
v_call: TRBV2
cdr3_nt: TGTGCCAGCAGGACAAGTACCGTTAACTATGGCTACACCTTC
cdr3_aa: CASRTSTVNYGYTF

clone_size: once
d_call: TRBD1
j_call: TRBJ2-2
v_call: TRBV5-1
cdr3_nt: TGCGCCAGCAGCGTGGCCGGGACAGCTCACACCGGGGAGCTGTTTTTT
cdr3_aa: CASSVAGTAHTGELFF

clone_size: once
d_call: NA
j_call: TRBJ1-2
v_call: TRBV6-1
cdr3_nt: TGTGCCAGCAGTGAAAGGAGGGGGAGTCGCGGCTACACCTTC
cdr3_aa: CASSERRGSRGYTF

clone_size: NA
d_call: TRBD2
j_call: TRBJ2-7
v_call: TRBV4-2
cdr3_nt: TGTGCCAGCAGCCAAGATCTTAACCTAGCGGGGGGGCTAAGGGAGCAGTACTTC
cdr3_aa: CASSQDLNLAGGLREQYF

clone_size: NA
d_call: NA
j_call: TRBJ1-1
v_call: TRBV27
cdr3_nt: TGTGCCAGCAGTTTGGGGGCATTTAGGAACACTGAAGCTTTCTTT
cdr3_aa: CASSLGAFRNTEAFF

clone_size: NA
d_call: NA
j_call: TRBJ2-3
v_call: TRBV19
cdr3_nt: TGTGCCAGTAGTATAGCCACAGATACGCAGTATTTT
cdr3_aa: CASSIATDTQYF

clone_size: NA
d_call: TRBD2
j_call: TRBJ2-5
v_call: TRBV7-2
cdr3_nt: TGTGCCAGCAGTGCTCCGGGGACTAGCGGGGGGATAGGTATGGAGACCCAGTACTTC
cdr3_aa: CASSAPGTSGGIGMETQYF

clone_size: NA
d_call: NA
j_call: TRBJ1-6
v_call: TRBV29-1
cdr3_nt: TGCAGCGTTGGACCCCTCCACTTT
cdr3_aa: CSVGPLHF